Listed here are 17 T cell receptor beta chains from one sample, sequenced in a study of metastatic and nonmetastatic thyroid tumors. Each patient went into thyroid surgery without having received any treatment. TCRdb reanalyzed the PCR reads via MiXCR. The sample holds around 31,000 clones, around 16% seen once. Sequencing used blood. Receptor source: a male donor with papillary thyroid cancer or a benign thyroid nodule (not recorded which). Some clones in this sample may be carry-over from other donors' samples.

Concerning this clone itself: The conserved closing phenylalanine or tryptophan is absent in this CDR3, likely reflecting a read error. The chain couples TRBV6-1 to TRBJ1-3, with D hard to call. The germline V gene encodes CDR1 MNHNS and CDR2 SASEGT. V was cut by 6 bases and J by 3 bases, with 12 bases left in between. There are 14 residues in the CDR3. DNA of the CDR3: TGTGCCAGCAGCCGCCGGATAGATGGAAACACCATATATCTT. Its translation is CASSRRIDGNTIYL.

This clone was picked up many times. This may be a read error: a much more frequent sequence differs by one nucleotide. J is TRBJ2-2 and V is TRBV6-6; TRBD2 agrees at 10 bases. The length of the CDR3 is 16 residues. Germline V gene lookup returns CDR1 MNHNY and CDR2 SVGAGI (reference sequence). The CDR3 region has the DNA TGTGCCAGCAGTTACTCGCTAGCGGGAGCCACCGGGGGGCTGTTTTTT. It codes for CASSYSLAGATGGLFF.

This clone was counted between two and nine times. This sequence joins TRBV27 and TRBJ2-1, with 7 bases matching TRBD2. The CDR3 consists of 13 residues. The germline CDR1 and CDR2 sequences are MNHEY and SMNVEV (reference sequence). The junction had 9 bases not matched to a gene; V was cut back by 4 bases and J by 12 bases. Here the CDR3 DNA reads TGTGCCAGCAGTTGGGTCTCGCGGGAGAGGCAGTTCTTC. Translating gives CASSWVSRERQFF.

This clone occurred a few times. As DNA, the CDR3 is TGTGCCACCGAGCCCGGGACAGGGGACAACACAGATACGCAGTATTTT. Its translation is CATEPGTGDNTDTQYF. The V gene is TRBV27, the J gene TRBJ2-3; 10 bases agree with TRBD1. The germline V gene has CDR1 MNHEY and CDR2 SMNVEV (reference sequence). The CDR3 sequence is 16 residues long. The J segment lost 2 bases and the V segment lost 10 bases, leaving 12 bases of the junction unmatched.

This clone has only a few counts. The CDR3 is CASWLENTGELFF. CDR3 sequence (DNA): TGTGCCAGTTGGCTAGAGAACACCGGGGAGCTGTTTTTT. The J gene is TRBJ2-2, the V gene TRBV15; no firm D call. Trimming removed 10 bases from V and 1 base from J, with 10 bases in between. This CDR3 has 13 amino acids. Germline V gene data show CDR1 as LNHNV and CDR2 as YYDKDF (reference sequence).

This clone came up many times. The chain is built from TRBV7-9 and TRBJ2-5, with 7 bases lining up with TRBD2. The germline gives CDR1 SEHNR, CDR2 FQNEAQ (reference sequence). This CDR3 is 16 amino acids long. J lost 0 bases, V lost 7 bases, and 11 bases had no gene match. In DNA form, the CDR3 reads TGTGCCAGCATTAGGGGTGTCGGGGGGTACCAAGAGACCCAGTACTTC. Translation gives CASIRGVGGYQETQYF.

This clone was counted many times. V gene TRBV6-2 or TRBV6-3 combines with J gene TRBJ2-1, with TRBD2 identical over 7 bases. Germline CDR1 is MNHEY and CDR2 is SVGEGT. CDR3 size: 13 residues. Trimming removed 6 bases from V and 4 bases from J; junction bases left unmatched: 3. The CDR3, as DNA: TGTGCCAGCAGCCTTAGCGGGTACAATGAGCAGTTCTTC. It translates to CASSLSGYNEQFF.

This clone has ten or more counts. The chain joins TRBV7-9 to TRBJ2-5; 8 bases are a match to TRBD2. CDR1 is SEHNR and CDR2 is FQNEAQ in the germline V gene (reference sequence). This CDR3 is built from 14 residues. The V gene end was trimmed by 3 bases and the J gene end by 5 bases; junction bases not matched to a gene: 5. Here the CDR3 reads CASSLREVDETQYF. The CDR3 DNA reads as TGTGCCAGCAGCTTGCGGGAGGTTGATGAGACCCAGTACTTC.

This clone showed up many times. The genes are TRBV12-3 or TRBV12-4 and TRBJ2-5; D gene uncertain. The germline V and J ends were trimmed by 5 bases and 7 bases, with 11 bases remaining between them. The CDR3 loop spans 12 amino acids. CDR3 nucleotide sequence: TGTGCCAGCAGTCGGGTAGAAACGACCCAGTACTTC. Translating gives CASSRVETTQYF.

Of note for this clone: Other DNA sequences in this specimen translate into the identical CDR3. The CDR3 loop reads CASTLGTLDLEQYF. CDR3 sequence (DNA): TGTGCCAGCACACTTGGGACCCTAGACCTCGAGCAGTACTTC. The rearrangement links TRBV5-6 to TRBJ2-7; D tentatively fits TRBD1 or TRBD2 (5 bases each). In germline, CDR1 is SGHDT, CDR2 YYEEEE. The CDR3 totals 14 residues. V dropped 6 bases and J dropped 6 bases, with 19 bases sitting between them.

The sample holds a few counts of this clone. The chain combines TRBV7-9 with TRBJ2-1; D uncertain. Germline V lookup: CDR1 SEHNR, CDR2 FQNEAQ (reference sequence). The CDR3 is 12 residues long. The V end was cut by 5 bases, the J end by 3 bases, with 5 bases between. For the CDR3, the DNA is TGTGCCAGCAGCAGAGACTACAATGAGCAGTTCTTC. It specifies CASSRDYNEQFF.

This clone was found many times. The J gene is TRBJ2-3, the V gene TRBV14; weak D call: TRBD2 (6 bases). Germline V gene data show CDR1 as SGHDN and CDR2 as FVKESK. Trimming took off 8 bases at V and 7 bases at J, with 19 bases between the two ends. The CDR3 sequence is 14 residues long. In nucleotides, the CDR3 is TGTGCCAGCGGACTATTATCAGGGTCCAATACGCAGTATTTT. Translating gives CASGLLSGSNTQYF.

This clone was detected ten times or more. The J gene is TRBJ2-1, the V gene TRBV20-1; D is unclear. CDR1 is DFQATT, CDR2 SNEGSKA, per germline (reference sequence). Trimming removed 7 bases from V and 0 bases from J, with 10 bases in between. CDR3 size: 13 residues. CDR3 loop: CSGTPGSYNEQFF. The CDR3 DNA follows: TGCAGTGGAACCCCGGGCTCCTACAATGAGCAGTTCTTC.

This clone was counted many times. This chain connects TRBV4-1 to TRBJ2-2; 8 bases are shared with TRBD2. The germline gives CDR1 MGHRA, CDR2 YSYEKL. V dropped 4 bases and J dropped 7; count of bases not matched to a gene: 5. There are 14 residues in the CDR3. This CDR3 is CASSPSGRNGELFF. CDR3 in DNA: TGCGCCAGCAGCCCGAGCGGGAGAAACGGGGAGCTGTTTTTT.

Turning to this clone: This may be a read error, as it is one base from a much larger clone. The same CDR3 also results from other DNA sequences found in this sample. V usage is TRBV29-1 and J usage is TRBJ1-2; 7 bases map to TRBD1. Looked up from germline, CDR1 is SQVTM and CDR2 is ANQGSEA. The CDR3 totals 13 residues. V lost 2 bases and J lost 3; bases outside the gene matches: 3. CDR3 DNA: TGCAGCGTTGAAAAGGGGGCTGACTATGGCTACACCTTC. Its translation: CSVEKGADYGYTF.

This clone was seen ten or more times. The chain is built from TRBV20-1 and TRBJ2-7, with 12 nucleotides matching TRBD1. CDR1 and CDR2 from the germline V gene are DFQATT and SNEGSKA (reference sequence). CDR3 length: 14 residues. V was clipped by 6 bases and J by 3 bases; unmatched bases: 6. Written as DNA, the CDR3 is TGCAGTGCAGGGGGGACAGGGGGCCGCTACGAGCAGTACTTC. Protein sequence: CSAGGTGGRYEQYF.

This clone was seen many times. The chain is built from TRBV28 and TRBJ2-7; no clear D gene. The CDR3 totals 13 residues. Germline CDR1 and CDR2: MDHEN and SYDVKM. Trimming shortened V by 3 bases and J by 3 bases, and 9 bases separated the two germline ends. The chain's CDR3 is CASSFSDHYEQYF. CDR3 coding DNA: TGTGCCAGCAGTTTTAGTGATCACTACGAGCAGTACTTC.